Shown below are 14 T cell receptor beta chains from a single sample sequenced in a study of blood T cell repertoires in COVID-19. The data were produced by immunoSEQ multiplex PCR, yet TCRdb's version contains in-frame clones alone and is incomplete. The data hold around 20,000 clones, with 91% observed a single time. Sequenced input: peripheral blood. The source is a human donor in a cohort sampled during active COVID-19.

J is TRBJ1-2 and V is TRBV21-1; the D call TRBD1 from the table was never checked on the DNA. TRBV21-1 is marked as a pseudogene. The CDR3 consists of 16 residues. The CDR3 DNA is TGTGCCAGCAGCGTCTCTTCGGGCAGGGAAAACTATGGCTACACCTTC. It yields the protein CASSVSSGRENYGYTF.

The rearrangement links TRBV4-2 to TRBJ1-5, with D unresolved. In germline, CDR1 is LGHNA, CDR2 YNFKEQ. The V end was cut by 0 bases, the J end by 8 bases, with 17 bases between. The CDR3 runs 16 residues. CDR3 sequence (DNA): TGTGCCAGCAGCCAAGATCCCGGGGTAGGGCTGGAGCCCCAGCATTTT. The encoded protein is CASSQDPGVGLEPQHF.

The genes are TRBV5-5 and TRBJ1-1; D is undetermined. The CDR3 spans 14 residues. Trimming shortened V by 1 base and J by 0 bases, and 7 bases separated the two germline ends. Germline loops: CDR1 SGHKS, CDR2 YYEKEE (reference sequence). The CDR3 protein is CASSLLGMNTEAFF. CDR3 DNA sequence: TGTGCCAGCAGCTTGCTGGGCATGAACACTGAAGCTTTCTTT.

The gene calls are TRBV7-2 and TRBJ2-3, with D perhaps matching TRBD1 (6 bases). The length of the CDR3 is 13 residues. V gave up 11 bases and J gave up 8 bases, with 20 bases separating them. CDR1 and CDR2 (germline): SGHTA, FQGNSA. The CDR3 DNA reads as TGTGCCGGGGGACGAATTGGGGGCGGTACGCAGTATTTT. Translation gives CAGGRIGGGTQYF.

The V gene is TRBV18, the J gene TRBJ2-6; D is undetermined. CDR1 KGHSH and CDR2 LQKENI come from the germline V gene. This CDR3 has 20 residues. Trimming removed 1 base at V and 0 bases at J, with 19 bases between. As DNA, the CDR3 is TGTGCCAGCTCACCACGCACCACAGTCCCAAATCCCTCTGGGGCCAACGTCCTGACTTTC. This codes for CASSPRTTVPNPSGANVLTF.

This clone was observed a handful of times. This chain uses TRBV19 with TRBJ2-3; D perhaps matches TRBD1 (6 bases). V was shortened by 1 base and J by 3 bases, with 11 bases between the two germline ends. Germline assignment: CDR1 LNHDA and CDR2 SQIVND (reference sequence). CDR3 length: 15 amino acids. CDR3 residues: CASSIGAGQTDTQYF. The DNA for the CDR3 is TGTGCCAGTAGTATAGGTGCAGGACAGACAGATACGCAGTATTTT.

The rearrangement links TRBV7-8 to TRBJ2-3; the D gene is possibly TRBD2 (6 bases). There are 16 residues in the CDR3. The ends were cut back, 2 bases at V and 1 base at J, with 13 bases in the middle. In germline, CDR1 is SGHVS, CDR2 FQNEAQ. The CDR3 DNA sequence: TGTGCCAGCAGCTTAACTCCTAGCGTCGGCACAGATACGCAGTATTTT. It is translated as CASSLTPSVGTDTQYF.

This chain uses TRBV25-1 with TRBJ2-7, with TRBD1 matching over 10 bases. This CDR3 comprises 13 residues. With 7 bases clipped from V and 8 bases from J, the junction kept 8 bases outside the gene matches. The germline V gene encodes CDR1 MGHDK and CDR2 SYGVNS. The CDR3 DNA is TGTGCCAGCAATGGACAGGGGGTGATGAAGCAGTACTTC. Translating it yields CASNGQGVMKQYF.

The rearrangement joins TRBV6-2 or TRBV6-3 to TRBJ2-5, with D perhaps TRBD2 (6 bases). The germline V gene has CDR1 MNHEY and CDR2 SVGEGT. This CDR3 is 17 amino acids long. Trimming cost V 6 bases and J 5 bases, with 25 bases left between them. The DNA for the CDR3 is TGTGCCAGCAGCTCAACCACTAGCCGGGGCGGGTTGGAGACCCAGTACTTC. This encodes CASSSTTSRGGLETQYF.

The V and J genes are TRBV4-1 and TRBJ2-1, with D perhaps matching TRBD1 (6 bases). V gave up 3 bases and J gave up 4 bases, with 10 bases separating them. The CDR3 is 14 residues long. Germline loops: CDR1 MGHRA, CDR2 YSYEKL. The chain's CDR3 is CASSQGDRYNEQFF. The CDR3 DNA reads as TGCGCCAGCAGCCAGGGAGACAGGTACAATGAGCAGTTCTTC.

This clone was found once. The chain recombines TRBV6-5 with TRBJ2-5, with D possibly matching TRBD2 (7 bases). V lost 6 bases and J lost 4, with 12 bases in between. The CDR3 has 13 amino acids. Germline CDR1 reads MNHEY; CDR2 reads SVGAGI. The CDR3 sequence: CASSRGARETQYF. Written as DNA, the CDR3 is TGTGCCAGCAGCCGGGGGGCGAGAGAGACCCAGTACTTC.

This CDR3 reads CASSLRQGRLEKLFF. CDR3 in DNA: TGTGCCAGCTCACTCCGACAGGGACGGCTTGAAAAACTGTTTTTT. This chain links TRBV18 with TRBJ1-4, with 7 bases lining up with TRBD1. Germline V CDR1 and CDR2: KGHSH, LQKENI. The CDR3 loop spans 15 amino acids. V was clipped by 4 bases and J by 7 bases; unmatched bases: 9.

This CDR3 reads CASSQDHLAGVGTQYF. Here the CDR3 DNA reads TGCGCCAGCAGCCAAGATCACCTAGCGGGGGTGGGGACCCAGTACTTC. This chain uses TRBV4-3 with TRBJ2-5, with 10 bases identical to TRBD2. Trimming took 0 bases from V and 7 from J; bases not matched to a gene: 8. Per germline, CDR1 LGHNA and CDR2 YSLEER. This CDR3 has 16 amino acids.

In its sample, this clone was seen once. The V and J genes are TRBV7-9 and TRBJ1-1; D is possibly TRBD1 (6 bases). With 5 bases removed from V and 5 bases from J, the gap between germline ends came to 15 bases. Germline CDR1 is SEHNR and CDR2 is FQNEAQ (reference sequence). This CDR3 contains 14 residues. The CDR3 nucleotides are TGTGCCAGCAGCCTATTGGGGGGGCCAACTGAAGCTTTCTTT. Its translation: CASSLLGGPTEAFF.